This T cell receptor beta chain is from a study of T cell responses to AZD1222 COVID-19 vaccine. Method: immunoSEQ multiplex PCR; TCRdb's copy keeps in-frame clones and lacks some. This repertoire shows approximately 170,000 clones, roughly nine tenths found once; its top ten account for 6.9%. This clone was seen only once. The specimen was peripheral blood, collected on day 0 of AZD1222 vaccination. The receptor's source is an adult in good health.

CDR3 nucleotide sequence: TGTGCCAGCAGCCTGGGACAGAGCTCCTACGAGCAGTACGTC. This translates into CASSLGQSSYEQYV. The J gene is TRBJ2-7, the V gene TRBV5-4; TRBD1 agrees at 7 bases. The V gene's germline CDR1 is SGHNT and CDR2 YYREEE (reference sequence). This CDR3 comprises 14 residues. The trim removed 4 bases at V and 0 bases at J, leaving 4 bases unmatched.